This T cell receptor beta chain is from a study of T cells after yellow fever vaccination. From germline, CDR1 is MNHEY and CDR2 SMNVEV (reference sequence). The CDR3 is 13 residues long. The germline V and J ends were trimmed by 0 bases and 4 bases, with 5 bases remaining between them. General observations from the study: Boosting was followed by the reappearance of most primary-vaccination clones (around 95% CD4, around 86% CD8). Researchers noted that a small share of clonotypes showed up in both CD4 and CD8 compartments. The secondary response was weaker, and its peak arrived faster, on day 5 versus 15.

A 5'RACE template-switching step, the method used to make TCR cDNA, added a universal primer site and UMIs. TCRdb reanalysed the 5' RACE reads using MiXCR and keeps one entry per CDR3 protein. The data hold under 600,000 distinct CDR3 sequences, with 20% to 25% observed a single time. Comment on this clonotype: Its matching antigen is unknown.

The chain uses TRBV27 and TRBJ2-3; D is undetermined. The sequencing here drew on PBMCs, taken less than 25 days after the first yellow fever vaccination. The source is a man between 18 and 35 years old who received the YFV17D yellow fever vaccine. CDR3 residues: CASSLSTPDTQYF. In DNA form, the CDR3 reads TGTGCCAGCAGTTTATCGACTCCAGATACGCAGTATTTT.